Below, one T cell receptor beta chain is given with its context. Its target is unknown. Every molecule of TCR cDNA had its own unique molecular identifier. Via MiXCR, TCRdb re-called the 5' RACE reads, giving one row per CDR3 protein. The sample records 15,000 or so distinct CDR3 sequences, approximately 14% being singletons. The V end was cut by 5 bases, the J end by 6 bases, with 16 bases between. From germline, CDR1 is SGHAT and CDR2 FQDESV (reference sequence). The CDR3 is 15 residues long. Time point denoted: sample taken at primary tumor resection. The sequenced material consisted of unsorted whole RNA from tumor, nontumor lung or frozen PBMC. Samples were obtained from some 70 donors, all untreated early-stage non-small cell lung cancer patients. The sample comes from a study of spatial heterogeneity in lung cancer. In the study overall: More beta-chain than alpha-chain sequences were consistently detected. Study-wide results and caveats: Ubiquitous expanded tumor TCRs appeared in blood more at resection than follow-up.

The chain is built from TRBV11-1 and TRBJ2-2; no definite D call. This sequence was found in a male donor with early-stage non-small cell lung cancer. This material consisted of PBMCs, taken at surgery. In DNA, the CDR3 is TGTGCCAGCAGCCCCGTAGGCCCTCTGGCCGGGGAGCTGTTTTTT. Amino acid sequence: CASSPVGPLAGELFF.